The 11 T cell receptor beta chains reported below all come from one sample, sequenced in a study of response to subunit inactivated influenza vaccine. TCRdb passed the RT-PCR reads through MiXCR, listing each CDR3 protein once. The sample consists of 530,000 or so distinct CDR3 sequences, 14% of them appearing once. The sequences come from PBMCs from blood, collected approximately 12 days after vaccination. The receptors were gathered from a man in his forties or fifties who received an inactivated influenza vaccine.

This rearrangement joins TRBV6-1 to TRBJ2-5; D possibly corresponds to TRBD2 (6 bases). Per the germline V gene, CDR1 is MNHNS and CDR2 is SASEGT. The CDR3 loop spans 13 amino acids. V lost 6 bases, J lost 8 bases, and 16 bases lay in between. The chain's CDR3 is CASSWTLRDTQYF. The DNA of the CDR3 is TGTGCCAGCAGCTGGACTCTGCGGGACACCCAGTACTTC.

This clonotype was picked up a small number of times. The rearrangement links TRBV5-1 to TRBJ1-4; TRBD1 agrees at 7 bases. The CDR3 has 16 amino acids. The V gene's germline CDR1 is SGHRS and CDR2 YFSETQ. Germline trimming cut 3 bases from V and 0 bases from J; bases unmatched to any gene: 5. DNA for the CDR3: TGCGCCAGCAGCTCTATGGGGACAGCAACTAATGAAAAACTGTTTTTT. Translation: CASSSMGTATNEKLFF.

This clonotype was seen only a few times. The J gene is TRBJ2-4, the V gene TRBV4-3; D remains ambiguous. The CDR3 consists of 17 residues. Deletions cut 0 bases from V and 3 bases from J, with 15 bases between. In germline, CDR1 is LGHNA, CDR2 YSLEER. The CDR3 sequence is CASSQDFESLGKNIQYF. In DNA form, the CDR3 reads TGCGCCAGCAGCCAAGACTTCGAGTCCCTGGGCAAAAACATTCAGTACTTC.

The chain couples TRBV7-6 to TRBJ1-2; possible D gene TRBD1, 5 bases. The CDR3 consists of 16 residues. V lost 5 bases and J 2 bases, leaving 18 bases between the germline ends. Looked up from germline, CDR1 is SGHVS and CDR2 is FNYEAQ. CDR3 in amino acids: CASSLNWGPSNYGYTF. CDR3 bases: TGTGCCAGCAGCCTCAACTGGGGACCTTCGAACTATGGCTACACCTTC.

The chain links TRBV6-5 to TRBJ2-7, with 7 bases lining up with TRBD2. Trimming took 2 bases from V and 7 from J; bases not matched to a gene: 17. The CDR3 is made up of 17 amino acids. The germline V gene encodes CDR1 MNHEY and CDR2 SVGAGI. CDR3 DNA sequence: TGTGCCAGCAGTTACCCCCGGACTAGAGATGAATTACGAGAGCAGTACTTC. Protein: CASSYPRTRDELREQYF.

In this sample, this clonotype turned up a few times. Here the CDR3 reads CASLRTSGGTGDTQYF. The CDR3 DNA sequence: TGTGCCAGCCTACGGACTAGCGGGGGCACCGGGGATACGCAGTATTTT. The V and J genes are TRBV7-2 and TRBJ2-3; the match to TRBD2 covers 13 bases. The CDR3 covers 16 residues. The germline V gene has CDR1 SGHTA and CDR2 FQGNSA. Losses at the gene ends were 8 bases for V and 6 bases for J; bases not matched to a gene: 11. The complete variable domain, with remaining parts taken from reference TRBV7-2 and TRBJ2-3, reads GAGVSQSPSNKVTEKGKDVELRCDPISGHTALYWYRQSLGQGLEFLIYFQGNSAPDKSGLPSDRFSAERTGGSVSTLTIQRTQQEDSAVYLCASLRTSGGTGDTQYFGPGTRLTVL.

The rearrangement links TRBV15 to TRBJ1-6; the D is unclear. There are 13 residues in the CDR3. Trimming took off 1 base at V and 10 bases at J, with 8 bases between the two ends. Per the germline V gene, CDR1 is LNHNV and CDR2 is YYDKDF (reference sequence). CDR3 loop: CATSRAVGSPLHF. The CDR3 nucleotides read TGTGCCACCAGCAGAGCCGTAGGGTCACCCCTCCACTTT.

The CDR3 loop reads CSATGTANYGYTF. CDR3 sequence (DNA): TGCAGTGCTACCGGGACAGCTAACTATGGCTACACCTTC. This chain links TRBV20-1 with TRBJ1-2; the match to TRBD1 covers 7 bases. Trimming took 4 bases from V and 0 from J; bases not matched to a gene: 2. The CDR3 contains 13 residues. Germline V CDR1 and CDR2: DFQATT, SNEGSKA (reference sequence).

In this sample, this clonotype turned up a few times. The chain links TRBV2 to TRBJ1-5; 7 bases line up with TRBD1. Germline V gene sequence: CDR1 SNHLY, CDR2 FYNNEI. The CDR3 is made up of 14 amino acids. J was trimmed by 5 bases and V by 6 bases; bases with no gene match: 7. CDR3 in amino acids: CASSSSGGDQPQHF. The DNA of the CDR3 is TGTGCCAGCAGCTCATCAGGGGGGGATCAGCCCCAGCATTTT. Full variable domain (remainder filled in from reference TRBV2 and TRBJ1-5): EPEVTQTPSHQVTQMGQEVILRCVPISNHLYFYWYRQILGQKVEFLVSFYNNEISEKSEIFDDQFSVERPDGSNFTLKIRSTKLEDSAMYFCASSSSGGDQPQHFGDGTRLSIL.

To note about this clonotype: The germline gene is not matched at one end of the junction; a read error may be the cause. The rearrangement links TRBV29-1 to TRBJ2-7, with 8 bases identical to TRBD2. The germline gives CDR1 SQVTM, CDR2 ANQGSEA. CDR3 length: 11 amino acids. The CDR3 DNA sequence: TGCAGCGTTGAAGATCTGGGACTAGAGAGCTTC. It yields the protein CSVEDLGLESF.

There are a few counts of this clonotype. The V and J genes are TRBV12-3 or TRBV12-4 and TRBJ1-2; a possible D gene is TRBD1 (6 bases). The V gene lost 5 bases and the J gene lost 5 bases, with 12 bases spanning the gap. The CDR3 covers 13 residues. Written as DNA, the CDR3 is TGTGCCAGCAGTCCTCCAAGGGGGTATGGCTACACCTTC. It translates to CASSPPRGYGYTF.